One sample yielded the 25 T cell receptor beta chains listed below, sequenced in a study of blood T cell repertoires in COVID-19. Assay: immunoSEQ multiplex PCR; the TCRdb copy retains only in-frame clones and omits some. In the table there are 71,000 or so clones, 75% to 95% of which are singletons. Material for sequencing was peripheral blood. The receptor set was obtained from a woman aged 18-35 years with acute or convalescent COVID-19.

The chain links TRBV12-3 or TRBV12-4 to TRBJ1-6, with D perhaps TRBD1 (6 bases). The CDR3 is made up of 13 amino acids. The V end was cut by 6 bases, the J end by 9 bases, with 12 bases between. CDR3 loop: CASRQRTVSPLHF. CDR3 DNA sequence: TGTGCCAGCAGACAAAGGACAGTTTCACCCCTCCACTTT.

The CDR3 region is CASAQTGGFSGNTIYF. CDR3 coding DNA: TGTGCCAGCGCCCAGACAGGGGGTTTTTCTGGAAACACCATATATTTT. This chain links TRBV9 with TRBJ1-3; TRBD1 aligns across 9 bases. V was pared by 7 bases and J by 1 base, with 9 bases of the junction left unmatched. This CDR3 contains 16 residues. Germline V CDR1 and CDR2: SGDLS, YYNGEE.

The V call is TRBV3-1 (or the pseudogene TRBV3-2), the J call TRBJ2-7, with TRBD2 identical over 12 bases. V shed 4 bases and J 4 bases; nucleotides not matched to a gene: 8. Per germline, CDR1 LGHDT and CDR2 YNNKEL (reference sequence). This CDR3 region has 16 residues. In DNA, the CDR3 is TGTGCCAGCAGCCTATATCGGACTAGCGGGGAGTACGAGCAGTACTTC. The encoded protein is CASSLYRTSGEYEQYF.

The chain employs TRBV18 and TRBJ1-1, with 10 positions matching TRBD1. Trimming took 3 bases from V and 1 from J; bases not matched to a gene: 2. The germline gives CDR1 KGHSH, CDR2 LQKENI. This CDR3 spans 15 amino acids. The CDR3 is CASSPRTGGNTEAFF. For the CDR3, the DNA is TGTGCCAGCTCACCCAGGACAGGGGGGAACACTGAAGCTTTCTTT. The full variable domain, completed using reference TRBV18 and TRBJ1-1, is NAGVMQNPRHLVRRRGQEARLRCSPMKGHSHVYWYRQLPEEGLKFMVYLQKENIIDESGMPKERFSAEFPKEGPSILRIQQVVRGDSAAYFCASSPRTGGNTEAFFGQGTRLTVV.

This chain links TRBV30 with TRBJ2-5, with D perhaps TRBD2 (7 bases). Germline values: CDR1 GTSNPN, CDR2 SVGIG (reference sequence). The CDR3 is made up of 15 amino acids. The V end was cut by 0 bases, the J end by 4 bases, with 15 bases between. The CDR3 reads CAWSVGPRGAETQYF. The CDR3 DNA reads as TGTGCCTGGAGTGTTGGGCCCCGGGGGGCAGAGACCCAGTACTTC. The complete variable domain, with remaining parts taken from reference TRBV30 and TRBJ2-5, reads SQTIHQWPATLVQPVGSPLSLECTVEGTSNPNLYWYRQAAGRGLQLLFYSVGIGQISSEVPQNLSASRPQDRQFILSSKKLLLSDSGFYLCAWSVGPRGAETQYFGPGTRLLVL.

The rearrangement links TRBV7-8 to TRBJ2-7, with 7 bases matching TRBD1. V dropped 1 base and J dropped 5; count of bases not matched to a gene: 11. The CDR3 has 16 amino acids. Germline V lookup: CDR1 SGHVS, CDR2 FQNEAQ. The CDR3 DNA follows: TGTGCCAGCAGCTTAGTCGAGACAGGGCAGGGAGACGAGCAGTACTTC. Translation gives CASSLVETGQGDEQYF.

The V call is TRBV19, the J call TRBJ2-2; D is unclear. The CDR3 length is 11 residues. Trimming left V 10 bases short and J 7 bases short, with 10 bases between. Germline loops: CDR1 LNHDA, CDR2 SQIVND (reference sequence). CDR3 loop: CATQRRGELFF. DNA of the CDR3: TGTGCCACCCAGAGGCGCGGGGAGCTGTTTTTT.

This chain links TRBV3-1 (or the pseudogene TRBV3-2) with TRBJ2-7; D call uncertain. Germline CDR1 is LGHDT and CDR2 is YNNKEL (reference sequence). CDR3 size: 13 residues. V shed 4 bases and J shed 2 bases, with 9 bases lying between them. The CDR3 loop is CASSPAGPYEQYF. The DNA for the CDR3 is TGTGCCAGCAGCCCAGCTGGGCCCTACGAGCAGTACTTC.

The CDR3 reads CASSSSGQGWLRNTEAFF. CDR3 in DNA: TGTGCCAGCAGTTCCTCGGGACAGGGATGGCTGAGGAACACTGAAGCTTTCTTT. V is TRBV2 and J is TRBJ1-1, with 9 bases matching TRBD1. The CDR3 loop spans 18 amino acids. Germline V gene data show CDR1 as SNHLY and CDR2 as FYNNEI. The trim removed 5 bases at V and 1 base at J, leaving 14 bases unmatched.

This chain links TRBV9 with TRBJ1-1; the D is unclear. V was cut by 2 bases and J by 1 base, with 3 bases left in between. This CDR3 is 12 amino acids long. CDR1 is SGDLS and CDR2 is YYNGEE in the germline V gene. The CDR3 coding sequence is TGTGCCAGCAGCGTCAGGAACACTGAAGCTTTCTTT. Protein product: CASSVRNTEAFF.

The rearrangement joins TRBV5-6 to TRBJ2-5; D might be TRBD2 (5 bases). Germline CDR1 is SGHDT and CDR2 is YYEEEE. V shed 1 base and J shed 5 bases, with 9 bases lying between them. This CDR3 region has 13 residues. CDR3 DNA: TGTGCCAGCAGCTTGCTAGCTGCTGAGACCCAGTACTTC. This sequence encodes CASSLLAAETQYF.

The V gene is TRBV18, the J gene TRBJ2-7, with 7 bases lining up with TRBD1. V shed 3 bases, J shed 6 bases, and the junction held 5 bases outside the gene matches. Germline assignment: CDR1 KGHSH and CDR2 LQKENI. The CDR3 has 13 residues. The CDR3, as DNA: TGTGCCAGCTCACCGACGCAGGGGGTCGAGCAGTACTTC. Its translation is CASSPTQGVEQYF.

The chain has TRBV7-8 and TRBJ2-1; D possibly corresponds to TRBD2 (6 bases). CDR3 length equals 17 residues. V lost 2 bases, J lost 0 bases, and 14 bases lay in between. The germline V gene has CDR1 SGHVS and CDR2 FQNEAQ. Here the CDR3 reads CASSLYRAGYSYNEQFF. The CDR3 nucleotides read TGTGCCAGCAGCTTATACCGGGCGGGATACTCCTACAATGAGCAGTTCTTC.

V is TRBV5-8 and J is TRBJ2-4, with TRBD1 matching 8 bases. Trimming cost V 1 base and J 1 base; bases outside gene matches: 4. The CDR3 covers 16 residues. Germline V gene sequence: CDR1 SGHTS, CDR2 YDEGEE. The CDR3 nucleotides read TGTGCCAGCAGCTTGTTTCAGGGGGCGGCCAAAAACATTCAGTACTTC. It yields the protein CASSLFQGAAKNIQYF. Using reference TRBV5-8 and TRBJ2-4 for the parts outside the CDR3, the full variable domain is EAGVTQSPTHLIKTRGQQATLRCSPISGHTSVYWYQQALGLGLQFLLWYDEGEERNRGNFPPRFSGRQFPNYSSELNVNALELEDSALYLCASSLFQGAAKNIQYFGAGTRLSVL.

The chain combines TRBV7-2 with TRBJ2-7; maybe TRBD1 (6 bases). The CDR3 spans 18 residues. CDR1 SGHTA and CDR2 FQGNSA come from the germline V gene. With 0 bases removed from V and 1 base from J, the gap between germline ends came to 19 bases. CDR3 in amino acids: CASSLARLGGTGSYEQYF. CDR3 nucleotide sequence: TGTGCCAGCAGCTTAGCACGATTAGGGGGTACTGGGTCCTACGAGCAGTACTTC.

The chain couples TRBV14 to TRBJ2-7; D remains unclear. The CDR3 runs to 14 residues. Germline CDR1 is SGHDN and CDR2 is FVKESK. Trimming removed 1 base from V and 7 bases from J, with 14 bases in between. This CDR3 is CASSQGLPPYEQYF. The CDR3 DNA is TGTGCCAGCAGCCAAGGGCTCCCCCCTTATGAGCAGTACTTC. The whole variable domain, remainder taken from reference TRBV14 and TRBJ2-7, is EAGVTQFPSHSVIEKGQTVTLRCDPISGHDNLYWYRRVMGKEIKFLLHFVKESKQDESGMPNNRFLAERTGGTYSTLKVQPAELEDSGVYFCASSQGLPPYEQYFGPGTRLTVT.

The J gene is TRBJ2-3, the V gene TRBV7-8; TRBD1 matches 7 bases. J gave up 12 bases and V 1 base, and 16 bases lay outside the gene matches. The germline V gene has CDR1 SGHVS and CDR2 FQNEAQ. The CDR3 has 16 residues. The CDR3 DNA sequence: TGTGCCAGCAGCTTAGTCCAGGGGGTGGACGGCGATAATCAGTATTTT. It translates to CASSLVQGVDGDNQYF.

This CDR3 is CASSLSGGSNQPQHF. The CDR3 bases are TGTGCCAGCAGTTTATCGGGGGGCAGCAATCAGCCCCAGCATTTT. This sequence joins TRBV28 and TRBJ1-5; possible D gene TRBD1, 6 bases. Germline V gene lookup returns CDR1 MDHEN and CDR2 SYDVKM. V lost 1 base to trimming and J lost 1 base, with 8 bases between them. The CDR3 covers 15 residues.

This sequence joins TRBV5-1 and TRBJ2-3, with 11 bases matching TRBD1. The germline CDR1 and CDR2 sequences are SGHRS and YFSETQ. V was pared by 3 bases and J by 2 bases, with 2 bases of the junction left unmatched. This CDR3 is 15 amino acids long. The CDR3 DNA follows: TGCGCCAGCAGCTGGACAGGGGGCTTCACAGATACGCAGTATTTT. It is translated as CASSWTGGFTDTQYF.

This chain joins TRBV12-3 or TRBV12-4 and TRBJ2-1; D is unresolved. V was clipped by 3 bases and J by 7 bases, with 10 bases between them. There are 13 residues in the CDR3. The chain's CDR3 is CASSLTRRNEQFF. The CDR3 DNA sequence: TGTGCCAGCAGTTTGACCAGGCGAAATGAGCAGTTCTTC.

The chain joins TRBV30 to TRBJ1-2; D not certain. Germline V gene lookup returns CDR1 GTSNPN and CDR2 SVGIG (reference sequence). With 1 base removed from V and 3 bases from J, the gap between germline ends came to 6 bases. This CDR3 contains 12 residues. The CDR3: CAWSGGYYGYTF. The CDR3 coding sequence is TGTGCCTGGAGTGGCGGATACTATGGCTACACCTTC. Variable domain in full (rest from reference TRBV30 and TRBJ1-2): SQTIHQWPATLVQPVGSPLSLECTVEGTSNPNLYWYRQAAGRGLQLLFYSVGIGQISSEVPQNLSASRPQDRQFILSSKKLLLSDSGFYLCAWSGGYYGYTFGSGTRLTVV.

V usage is TRBV4-2 and J usage is TRBJ2-7; the D gene is possibly TRBD2 (6 bases). Trimming stripped 1 base from V and 0 bases from J, with 10 bases between. The germline V gene has CDR1 LGHNA and CDR2 YNFKEQ. The CDR3 loop spans 15 amino acids. The CDR3 region has the DNA TGTGCCAGCAGCCAAGGTAGCGGAAACTCCTACGAGCAGTACTTC. It translates to CASSQGSGNSYEQYF.

The chain carries TRBV6-6 and TRBJ2-7; D is perhaps TRBD2 (6 bases). The CDR3 runs 13 residues. Looked up from germline, CDR1 is MNHNY and CDR2 is SVGAGI (reference sequence). V was trimmed by 4 bases and J by 1 base, leaving 8 bases between them. The CDR3 spells CASSSSGSYEQYF. CDR3 in DNA: TGTGCCAGCAGTTCAAGCGGGTCCTACGAGCAGTACTTC.

The genes are TRBV2 and TRBJ1-2; a possible D gene is TRBD1 (6 bases). V lost 7 bases to trimming and J lost 8 bases, with 20 bases between them. The CDR3 is made up of 14 amino acids. CDR1 SNHLY and CDR2 FYNNEI come from the germline V gene. CDR3 in amino acids: CASTPHGRGRGYTF. The CDR3 coding sequence is TGTGCCAGCACCCCTCATGGCAGGGGTCGAGGCTACACCTTC.

This clone is a singleton in its sample. This chain joins TRBV14 and TRBJ1-4; possibly TRBD1 for D (5 bases). Looked up from germline, CDR1 is SGHDN and CDR2 is FVKESK. The V and J ends lost 2 bases and 6 bases respectively, with 13 bases between them. The CDR3 contains 15 residues. CDR3: CASSQTGTGHEKLFF. The CDR3 DNA sequence: TGTGCCAGCAGCCAAACCGGGACTGGCCATGAAAAACTGTTTTTT. Full variable domain (outside the CDR3, taken from reference TRBV14 and TRBJ1-4): EAGVTQFPSHSVIEKGQTVTLRCDPISGHDNLYWYRRVMGKEIKFLLHFVKESKQDESGMPNNRFLAERTGGTYSTLKVQPAELEDSGVYFCASSQTGTGHEKLFFGSGTQLSVL.